Sequencing of this T cell receptor beta chain was carried out in a study of cytomegalovirus exposure and HLA in healthy donors. Overall study findings and caveats: In all likelihood, a cluster of highly shared sequence variants was a sequencing artifact. Earlier analysis looked at TCR beta V segments, and most were productive about 87% or about 30% of the time. In a later analysis, around 18,000 TCR beta sequences were associated with HLA alleles at 0.05 false discovery rate.

The V gene's germline CDR1 is MNHEY and CDR2 SVGAGI. This CDR3 is 15 amino acids long. V lost 2 bases and J lost 5; bases outside the gene matches: 2. For this clone: Its target is not known.

When sampled, the donors appeared nominally healthy, though they likely had unrecorded immune exposures. The PCR contained 60 Vbeta and 13 Jbeta primers. Clones were sequenced by immunoSEQ multiplex PCR, and TCRdb holds only the in-frame ones, with some missing. Among 90,000 to 100,000 clones listed, over 65% were seen once. The chain employs TRBV6-5 and TRBJ1-5; 11 bases agree with TRBD1. The source of this sequence is a man aged 55 to 70 in good health and CMV-seropositive. The specimen sequenced was PBMCs. CDR3 amino acids: CASSYGGQGDQPQHF. CDR3 DNA: TGTGCCAGCAGTTACGGGGGACAGGGGGATCAGCCCCAGCATTTT.